A selection of T cell receptor beta chains follows, all from one sample in a study of cytomegalovirus exposure and HLA in healthy donors. Clones were read by immunoSEQ multiplex PCR, and TCRdb kept only the in-frame ones, dropping some. The sample has about 130,000 clones, 70% to 75% seen once. Source material: PBMCs. The receptors derive from a man younger than 45 in good health and CMV-seronegative. Both conserved end residues are part of each CDR3. D genes are given only for firm matches. Size tells how often a clone was seen (once, few, many) or the class of an expanded clone, and some rows leave it out.

V,J,size,D,DNA,CDR3
TRBV21-1,TRBJ2-1,.,.,TGTGCCAGCAGCAAAGCAGGGGCTAGCGGGAGGAGGGTAGGTGAGCAGTTCTTC,CASSKAGASGRRVGEQFF
TRBV27,TRBJ2-7,few,.,TGTGCCAGCAGTTTCCCAGGGGTGCGCTACGAGCAGTACTTC,CASSFPGVRYEQYF
TRBV27,TRBJ2-5,.,.,TGTGCCAGCAGTTTGGGGGCCAACAGAGGAGAGACCCAGTACTTC,CASSLGANRGETQYF
TRBV10-3,TRBJ2-7,.,TRBD2,TGTGCCATCAGTGACGTTAGGACTAGCGGTCAGAGCTCCTACGAGCAGTACTTC,CAISDVRTSGQSSYEQYF
TRBV19,TRBJ2-5,.,TRBD2,TGTGCCAGTAGTACTGGCGGGAGGAATAGCGAGACCCAGTACTTC,CASSTGGRNSETQYF
TRBV28,TRBJ2-7,few,.,TGTGCCAGCAGTTCCCCCTTCGCGGGACCGGAATTAATCGGGAAGGGCTACGAGCAGTACTTC,CASSSPFAGPELIGKGYEQYF
TRBV5-6,TRBJ2-3,.,TRBD2,TGTGCCAGCAGCTTGGGCGGGAGGGCGTATATAGATACGCAGTATTTT,CASSLGGRAYIDTQYF
TRBV7-2,TRBJ2-7,.,.,TGTGCCAGCAGGCCGACAGGAGCTGGCGAGCAGTACTTC,CASRPTGAGEQYF
TRBV14,TRBJ1-6,.,.,TGTGCCAGCAGCCAAAACAGGGTACGGTATTCACCCCTCCACTTT,CASSQNRVRYSPLHF
TRBV2,TRBJ2-4,.,TRBD2,TGTGCCAGCAGTGCTAGCGGGGGAAACATTCAGTACTTC,CASSASGGNIQYF
TRBV27,TRBJ2-2,.,.,TGTGCCAGCTCCCCACTGAACACCGGGGAGCTGTTTTTT,CASSPLNTGELFF
TRBV6-5,TRBJ2-3,.,.,TGTGCCAGCAGGCGGACTCGGTCTGATACGCAGTATTTT,CASRRTRSDTQYF
TRBV9,TRBJ2-5,.,.,TGTGCCAGCAGCGTAGGGATAGCGGAGGGCGTTTACTTC,CASSVGIAEGVYF
TRBV4-3,TRBJ1-1,.,TRBD1,TGCGCCAGCAGCCAAGAGGGGGACAGGAGCACTGAAGCTTTCTTT,CASSQEGDRSTEAFF
TRBV12-5,TRBJ2-3,.,.,TGTGCTAGTGGTTTGGGGCGGGGTCGAGAAGATACGCAGTATTTT,CASGLGRGREDTQYF
TRBV4-2,TRBJ2-5,.,.,TGTGCCAGCAGCCAAGATAAAGGGACACTTGGAGGAGAGACCCAGTACTTC,CASSQDKGTLGGETQYF
TRBV25-1,TRBJ2-7,.,TRBD1,TGTGCCAGCAGTGAAAGGGGGTCTACAGGGGCGGAAGATCAGTACTTC,CASSERGSTGAEDQYF
TRBV30,TRBJ1-2,few,TRBD1,TGTGCCTGGAGTACAGGGACAGGGAACTATGGCTACACCTTC,CAWSTGTGNYGYTF
TRBV6-5,TRBJ1-2,.,TRBD1,TGTGCCACCTCGACAGGGGTGTATGGCTACACCTTC,CATSTGVYGYTF
TRBV25-1,TRBJ1-1,.,TRBD1,TGTGCCAGCAGTGTACAGGGGTGGGACACTGAAGCTTTCTTT,CASSVQGWDTEAFF
TRBV7-2,TRBJ2-7,.,TRBD2,TGTGCCAGTTCGGGTAGGCTAGCGGGAGGGTCCTACGAGCAGTACTTC,CASSGRLAGGSYEQYF
TRBV10-3,TRBJ1-2,once,.,TGTGCCATCAGTGTGGGGGGGCTGGGCTACACCTTC,CAISVGGLGYTF
TRBV20-1,TRBJ2-5,.,.,TGCAGTGCTAGCCGGGTAGAGACCCAGTACTTC,CSASRVETQYF
TRBV28,TRBJ2-7,.,TRBD1,TGTGCCAGCAGCCGGAACAGGGGCGAGCAGTACTTC,CASSRNRGEQYF
TRBV14,TRBJ2-1,.,TRBD2,TGTGCCAGCAGTCGTAGCGGGTATGAGCAGTTCTTC,CASSRSGYEQFF
TRBV5-1,TRBJ2-3,.,.,TGCGCCAGCAGCTCGAGCACAGATACGCAGTATTTT,CASSSSTDTQYF
TRBV7-2,TRBJ2-3,.,.,TGTGCCAGCAGCTACCGGGACAACCACCCAGATACGCAGTATTTT,CASSYRDNHPDTQYF
TRBV6-1,TRBJ2-3,.,.,TGTGCCAGCAGTATGGGCCCAACCACCGGAGATACGCAGTATTTT,CASSMGPTTGDTQYF
TRBV6-5,TRBJ2-7,.,.,TGTGCCAGCAGTTACGGCCGTAGGGGAGGAGAGCAGTACTTC,CASSYGRRGGEQYF
TRBV2,TRBJ2-7,.,TRBD2,TGTGCCAGCAGGGCATTCAGCGGGAGGATCACCTACGAGCAGTACTTC,CASRAFSGRITYEQYF
TRBV9,TRBJ2-2,.,.,TGTGCCAGCGGATGGGGGGCCGGGGAGCTGTTTTTT,CASGWGAGELFF